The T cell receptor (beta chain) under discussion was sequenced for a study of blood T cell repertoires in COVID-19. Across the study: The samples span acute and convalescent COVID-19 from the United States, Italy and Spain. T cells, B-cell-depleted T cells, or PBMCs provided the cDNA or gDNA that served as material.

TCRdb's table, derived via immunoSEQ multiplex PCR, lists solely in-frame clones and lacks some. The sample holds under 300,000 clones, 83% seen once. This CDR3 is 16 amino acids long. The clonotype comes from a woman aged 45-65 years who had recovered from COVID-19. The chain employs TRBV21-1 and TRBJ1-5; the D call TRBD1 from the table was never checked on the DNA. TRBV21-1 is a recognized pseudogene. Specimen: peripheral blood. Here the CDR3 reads CASSNVPTGRGQPQHF. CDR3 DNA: TGTGCCAGCAGCAACGTCCCGACAGGGAGAGGGCAGCCCCAGCATTTT.